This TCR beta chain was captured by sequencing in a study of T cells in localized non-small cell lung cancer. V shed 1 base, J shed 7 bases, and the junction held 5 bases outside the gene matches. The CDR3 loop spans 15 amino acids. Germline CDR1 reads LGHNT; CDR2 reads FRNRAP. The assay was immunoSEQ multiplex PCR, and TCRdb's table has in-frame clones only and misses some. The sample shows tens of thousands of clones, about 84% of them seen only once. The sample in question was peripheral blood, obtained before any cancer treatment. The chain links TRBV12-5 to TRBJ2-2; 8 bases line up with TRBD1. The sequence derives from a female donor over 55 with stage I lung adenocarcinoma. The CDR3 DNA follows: TGTGCTAGTGGTTTGGCGCAGGGGGCGGGCGGGGAGCTGTTTTTT. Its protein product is CASGLAQGAGGELFF.